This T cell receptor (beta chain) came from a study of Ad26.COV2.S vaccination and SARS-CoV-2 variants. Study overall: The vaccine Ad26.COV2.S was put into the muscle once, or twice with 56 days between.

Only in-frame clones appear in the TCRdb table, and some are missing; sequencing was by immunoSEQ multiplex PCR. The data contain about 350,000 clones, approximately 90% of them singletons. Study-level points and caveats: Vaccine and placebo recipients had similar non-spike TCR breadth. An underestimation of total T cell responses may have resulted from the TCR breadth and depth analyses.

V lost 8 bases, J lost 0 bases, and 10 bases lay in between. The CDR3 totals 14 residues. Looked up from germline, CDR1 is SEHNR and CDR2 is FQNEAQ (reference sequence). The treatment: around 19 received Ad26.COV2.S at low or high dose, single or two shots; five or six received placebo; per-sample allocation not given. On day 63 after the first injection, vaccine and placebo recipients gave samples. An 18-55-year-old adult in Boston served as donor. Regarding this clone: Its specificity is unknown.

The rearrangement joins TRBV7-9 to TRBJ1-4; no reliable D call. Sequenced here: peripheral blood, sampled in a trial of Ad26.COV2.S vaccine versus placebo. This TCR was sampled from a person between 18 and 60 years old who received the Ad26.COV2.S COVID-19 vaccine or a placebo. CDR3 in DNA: TGTGCCAGCGGCCAGAGCGCAACTAATGAAAAACTGTTTTTT. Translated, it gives CASGQSATNEKLFF.